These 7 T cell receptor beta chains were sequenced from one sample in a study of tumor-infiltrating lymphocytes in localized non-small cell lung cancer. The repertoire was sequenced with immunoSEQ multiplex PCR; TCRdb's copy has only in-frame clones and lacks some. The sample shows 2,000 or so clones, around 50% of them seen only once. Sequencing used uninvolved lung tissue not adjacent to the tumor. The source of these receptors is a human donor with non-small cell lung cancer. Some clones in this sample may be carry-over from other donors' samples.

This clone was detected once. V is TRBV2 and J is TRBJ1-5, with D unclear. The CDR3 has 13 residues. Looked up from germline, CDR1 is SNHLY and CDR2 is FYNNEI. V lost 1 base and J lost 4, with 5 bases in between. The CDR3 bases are TGTGCCAGCAGTGAAGAACAGAATCAGCCCCAGCATTTT. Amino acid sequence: CASSEEQNQPQHF.

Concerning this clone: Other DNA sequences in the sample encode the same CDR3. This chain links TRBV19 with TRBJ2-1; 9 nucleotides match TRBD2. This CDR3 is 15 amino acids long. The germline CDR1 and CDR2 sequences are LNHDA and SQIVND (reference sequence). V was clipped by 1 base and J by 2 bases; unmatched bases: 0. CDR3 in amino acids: CASSIVAGAYNEQFF. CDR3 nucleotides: TGTGCCAGTAGTATAGTAGCGGGAGCCTACAATGAGCAGTTCTTC.

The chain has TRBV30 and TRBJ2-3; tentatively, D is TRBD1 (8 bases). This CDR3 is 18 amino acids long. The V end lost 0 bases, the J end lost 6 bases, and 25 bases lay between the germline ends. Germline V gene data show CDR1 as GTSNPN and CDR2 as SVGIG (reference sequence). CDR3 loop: CAWSVGQGWGGGVDTQYF. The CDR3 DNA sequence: TGTGCCTGGAGTGTAGGACAGGGTTGGGGAGGGGGCGTGGATACGCAGTATTTT.

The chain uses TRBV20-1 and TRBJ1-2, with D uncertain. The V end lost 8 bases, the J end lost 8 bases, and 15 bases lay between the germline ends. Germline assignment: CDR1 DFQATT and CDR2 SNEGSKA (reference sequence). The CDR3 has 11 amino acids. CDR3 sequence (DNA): TGCAGTACCCTCGGGATTGGCGGCTACACCTTC. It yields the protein CSTLGIGGYTF.

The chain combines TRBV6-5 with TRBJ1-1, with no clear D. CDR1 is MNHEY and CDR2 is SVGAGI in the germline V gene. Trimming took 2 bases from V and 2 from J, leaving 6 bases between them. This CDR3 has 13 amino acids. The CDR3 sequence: CASSYLYNTEAFF. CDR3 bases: TGTGCCAGCAGTTACCTGTACAACACTGAAGCTTTCTTT.

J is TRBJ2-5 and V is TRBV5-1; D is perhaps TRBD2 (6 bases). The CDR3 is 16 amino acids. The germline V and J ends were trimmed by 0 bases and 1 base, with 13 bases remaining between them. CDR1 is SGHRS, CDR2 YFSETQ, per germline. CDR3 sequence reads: CASSLAGNSGQETQYF. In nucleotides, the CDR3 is TGCGCCAGCAGCTTGGCCGGGAATAGCGGCCAAGAGACCCAGTACTTC.

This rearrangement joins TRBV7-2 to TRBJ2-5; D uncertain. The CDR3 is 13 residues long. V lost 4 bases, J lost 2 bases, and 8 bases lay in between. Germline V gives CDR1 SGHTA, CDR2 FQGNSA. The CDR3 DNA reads TGTGCCAGCAGCTCCAGCGTACAAGAGACCCAGTACTTC. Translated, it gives CASSSSVQETQYF. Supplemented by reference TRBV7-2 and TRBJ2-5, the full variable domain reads GAGVSQSPSNKVTEKGKDVELRCDPISGHTALYWYRQSLGQGLEFLIYFQGNSAPDKSGLPSDRFSAERTGGSVSTLTIQRTQQEDSAVYLCASSSSVQETQYFGPGTRLLVL.